Following are 31 T cell receptor beta chains from one sample sequenced in a study of T cell clones after liver transplantation. The assay was immunoSEQ multiplex PCR, and TCRdb's table has in-frame clones only and misses some. The sample has nearly 45,000 clones; about 86% are singletons. Source: CD4+ T cells from blood, taken 24 months after liver transplant. These TCRs come from a human patient who received a liver transplant. T cells may partly derive from the graft donor.

The chain carries TRBV6-6 and TRBJ2-7; perhaps TRBD2 as D (6 bases). The V gene's germline CDR1 is MNHNY and CDR2 SVGAGI (reference sequence). V lost 6 bases and J 3 bases, leaving 15 bases between the germline ends. The CDR3 totals 14 residues. In nucleotides, the CDR3 is TGTGCCAGCAGAGATTGGGGGGATAGCTACGAGCAGTACTTC. It yields the protein CASRDWGDSYEQYF.

The rearrangement links TRBV4-2 to TRBJ2-7, with D perhaps assigned TRBD1 or TRBD2 (5 bases each). Germline V CDR1 and CDR2: LGHNA, YNFKEQ. The V gene lost 0 bases and the J gene lost 2 bases, with 11 bases spanning the gap. This CDR3 has 15 residues. The CDR3 reads CASSQDRGGPYEQYF. In DNA form, the CDR3 reads TGTGCCAGCAGCCAAGACCGGGGCGGTCCCTACGAGCAGTACTTC.

The V and J genes are TRBV14 and TRBJ1-6; no definite D call. V lost 2 bases and J 5 bases, leaving 7 bases between the germline ends. This CDR3 has 14 residues. Germline V gene lookup returns CDR1 SGHDN and CDR2 FVKESK. The chain's CDR3 is CASSQRGNNSPLHF. CDR3 in DNA: TGTGCCAGCAGCCAACGGGGAAATAATTCACCCCTCCACTTT.

A remark on this clone: The germline gene is not matched at one end of the junction; a read error may be the cause. The gene calls are TRBV28 and TRBJ2-4, with 12 bases lining up with TRBD2. CDR3 size: 15 residues. Germline-derived CDR1 and CDR2 are MDHEN and SYDVKM. CDR3 loop: CASSTGLAGQASTFF. The DNA of the CDR3 is TGTGCCAGCAGCACGGGACTAGCGGGCCAGGCATCTACCTTCTTC.

The CDR3 region is CASSLEGALAGNTIYF. The CDR3 DNA reads TGTGCCAGCAGCTTAGAAGGGGCCCTCGCTGGAAACACCATATATTTT. V gene TRBV5-4 combines with J gene TRBJ1-3, with D perhaps matching TRBD1 (5 bases). Germline values: CDR1 SGHNT, CDR2 YYREEE (reference sequence). V was trimmed by 2 bases and J by 2 bases, leaving 14 bases between them. The CDR3 loop spans 16 amino acids.

The rearrangement links TRBV9 to TRBJ1-2; D is unclear. Trimming left V 4 bases short and J 4 bases short, with 8 bases between. Germline lookup yields CDR1 SGDLS and CDR2 YYNGEE. The CDR3 is 12 residues long. The CDR3 DNA follows: TGTGCCAGCAGCCCCCCCGGCTATGGCTACACCTTC. Its protein product is CASSPPGYGYTF.

The genes are TRBV5-6 and TRBJ1-2; no clear D. CDR1 is SGHDT and CDR2 is YYEEEE in the germline V gene. This CDR3 region has 12 residues. Trimming left V 4 bases short and J 8 bases short, with 12 bases between. CDR3 loop: CASSLGTVGYTF. CDR3 DNA sequence: TGTGCCAGCAGCCTGGGCACCGTGGGCTACACCTTC.

This clone was picked up a small number of times. The V and J genes are TRBV10-3 and TRBJ2-7, with a tentative D call TRBD2 (5 bases). V shed 6 bases and J shed 5 bases, with 17 bases lying between them. The length of the CDR3 is 14 residues. Germline V CDR1 and CDR2: ENHRY, SYGVKD. DNA of the CDR3: TGTGCCATCAGCGCCCCCAGGCGGGCTAACGAGCAGTACTTC. Translation: CAISAPRRANEQYF.

This clone was counted a few times. This rearrangement joins TRBV11-2 to TRBJ2-7; 8 positions agree with TRBD2. The ends lost 7 bases at V and 0 bases at J; junction bases unmatched: 8. Per germline, CDR1 SGHAT and CDR2 FQNNGV. CDR3 length equals 15 residues. Here the CDR3 reads CASTISGVSSYEQYF. The DNA of the CDR3 is TGTGCCAGCACCATTAGCGGGGTCAGCTCCTACGAGCAGTACTTC.

This chain joins TRBV7-2 and TRBJ1-3; D remains unclear. CDR3 length: 15 residues. In germline, CDR1 is SGHTA, CDR2 FQGNSA. Trimming pared 5 bases from V and 4 bases from J, leaving 15 bases between. This chain's CDR3 is CASSRDSAGGNTIYF. CDR3 sequence (DNA): TGTGCCAGCAGCCGCGACTCCGCGGGGGGAAACACCATATATTTT.

The rearrangement uses TRBV9 and TRBJ2-3, with 12 bases fitting TRBD2. V dropped 4 bases and J dropped 8; count of bases not matched to a gene: 14. The CDR3 consists of 17 residues. The V gene's germline CDR1 is SGDLS and CDR2 YYNGEE. The CDR3 protein is CASSPTSGSLGTGTQYF. CDR3 nucleotides: TGTGCCAGCAGCCCGACTAGCGGGAGCCTCGGGACGGGTACGCAGTATTTT.

This clone came up once. The rearrangement joins TRBV6-1 to TRBJ1-5; 10 bases agree with TRBD1. The CDR3 is 15 amino acids. Trimming removed 5 bases from V and 8 bases from J; junction bases left unmatched: 9. Germline assignment: CDR1 MNHNS and CDR2 SASEGT. CDR3 region: CASSPTGGFGKPQHF. CDR3 in DNA: TGTGCCAGCAGTCCGACAGGGGGCTTTGGGAAGCCCCAGCATTTT.

The J gene is TRBJ2-2, the V gene TRBV7-6; D uncertain. The germline V gene has CDR1 SGHVS and CDR2 FNYEAQ. V lost 1 base and J 5 bases, leaving 5 bases between the germline ends. The CDR3 covers 13 residues. The CDR3 sequence: CASSLGSTGELFF. CDR3 bases: TGTGCCAGCAGCTTAGGGTCGACCGGGGAGCTGTTTTTT.

CDR3: CASSTQGLREKLFF. CDR3 DNA sequence: TGTGCCAGCAGTACGCAGGGGTTGCGGGAAAAACTGTTTTTT. V and J are TRBV6-5 and TRBJ1-4, with a tentative D call TRBD1 (6 bases). With 5 bases removed from V and 8 bases from J, the gap between germline ends came to 15 bases. This CDR3 has 14 amino acids. Germline-derived CDR1 and CDR2 are MNHEY and SVGAGI.

The chain employs TRBV2 and TRBJ1-2; D is ambiguous. The germline V gene has CDR1 SNHLY and CDR2 FYNNEI. The CDR3 totals 15 residues. V shed 2 bases and J shed 4 bases, with 14 bases lying between them. The CDR3: CASSEYVRRTYGYTF. As DNA, the CDR3 is TGTGCCAGCAGTGAATACGTCAGGCGAACCTATGGCTACACCTTC.

The V and J genes are TRBV7-9 and TRBJ2-1; perhaps TRBD2 as D (6 bases). There are 16 residues in the CDR3. Trimming shortened V by 6 bases and J by 8 bases, and 23 bases separated the two germline ends. The germline CDR1 and CDR2 sequences are SEHNR and FQNEAQ (reference sequence). The CDR3 nucleotides are TGTGCCAGCAGTCCCAGGACCCAAGTGCGGGACGATGAGCAGTTCTTC. This gives the protein CASSPRTQVRDDEQFF.

J is TRBJ1-1 and V is TRBV5-1, with D possibly being TRBD1 (5 bases). CDR1 is SGHRS, CDR2 YFSETQ, per germline. V lost 2 bases and J 3 bases, leaving 11 bases between the germline ends. The CDR3 consists of 14 residues. The CDR3: CASSFIGGDTEAFF. The DNA for the CDR3 is TGCGCCAGCAGCTTCATCGGGGGGGACACTGAAGCTTTCTTT.

This clone was picked up a small number of times. The CDR3, as DNA: TGTGCCAGCAGCGGGTACCGGGACAGTTCCTACGAGCAGTACTTC. Its protein product is CASSGYRDSSYEQYF. V is TRBV2 and J is TRBJ2-7; TRBD1 matches at 7 bases. Germline assignment: CDR1 SNHLY and CDR2 FYNNEI. The CDR3 consists of 15 residues. J was trimmed by 1 base and V by 6 bases; bases with no gene match: 9.

The chain has TRBV2 and TRBJ2-7; 8 bases match TRBD2. The CDR3 spans 13 residues. With V trimmed by 8 bases and J by 2 bases, 5 bases remained unmatched. The germline CDR1 and CDR2 sequences are SNHLY and FYNNEI. CDR3 in DNA: TGTGCCAGCGGGCGGGGGGCCCCCTACGAGCAGTACTTC. It is translated as CASGRGAPYEQYF.

This chain connects TRBV6-5 to TRBJ1-2; D gene ambiguous. Germline CDR1 is MNHEY and CDR2 is SVGAGI. The CDR3 is 13 residues long. V dropped 6 bases and J dropped 2 bases, with 10 bases sitting between them. The CDR3 region has the DNA TGTGCCAGCAGAAAGACTGGGAACTATGGCTACACCTTC. Protein sequence: CASRKTGNYGYTF.

The V call is TRBV19, the J call TRBJ1-2; D ambiguous. The CDR3 length is 14 residues. Germline-derived CDR1 and CDR2 are LNHDA and SQIVND (reference sequence). V shed 3 bases and J shed 8 bases, with 16 bases lying between them. CDR3 DNA: TGTGCCAGTAGTATTATCGGCGGTGGGCGCGGCTACACCTTC. It yields the protein CASSIIGGGRGYTF.

The CDR3 spells CASWGRGLNQPQHF. CDR3 DNA sequence: TGTGCCAGCTGGGGGAGGGGTCTCAATCAGCCCCAGCATTTT. The gene calls are TRBV6-1 and TRBJ1-5, with D perhaps TRBD1 (5 bases). V was trimmed by 8 bases and J by 3 bases, leaving 14 bases between them. This CDR3 spans 14 amino acids. Germline lookup yields CDR1 MNHNS and CDR2 SASEGT.

CDR3 coding DNA: TGTGCCAGCAGCTTAGCGACTAGCGGGGGGGCTTCGGAAGAGACCCAGTACTTC. The encoded protein is CASSLATSGGASEETQYF. The rearrangement joins TRBV7-2 to TRBJ2-5; 14 bases agree with TRBD2. J was trimmed by 3 bases and V by 0 bases; bases with no gene match: 6. The length of the CDR3 is 18 residues. The germline V gene encodes CDR1 SGHTA and CDR2 FQGNSA.

This CDR3 reads CASSSGRNTEAFF. CDR3 nucleotides: TGTGCCAGCAGCTCGGGCCGTAACACTGAAGCTTTCTTT. The rearrangement links TRBV4-2 to TRBJ1-1; D unresolved. Looked up from germline, CDR1 is LGHNA and CDR2 is YNFKEQ. The CDR3 totals 13 residues. V lost 5 bases and J lost 2, with 9 bases in between.

The genes are TRBV19 and TRBJ1-1; the D is unclear. The CDR3 consists of 13 residues. V was cut by 7 bases and J by 6 bases, with 15 bases left in between. In germline, CDR1 is LNHDA, CDR2 SQIVND (reference sequence). The CDR3 loop is CASTSFGGAEAFF. CDR3 nucleotides: TGTGCCAGTACCTCCTTCGGAGGCGCTGAAGCTTTCTTT.

V and J are TRBV6-1 and TRBJ2-7; D call uncertain. V shed 4 bases and J shed 2 bases, with 12 bases lying between them. Germline loops: CDR1 MNHNS, CDR2 SASEGT. This CDR3 has 14 amino acids. The CDR3 nucleotides are TGTGCCAGCAGTGTGGAGAGTTTCGCCTACGAGCAGTACTTC. This codes for CASSVESFAYEQYF.

This CDR3 reads CANSRDRKETQYF. CDR3 DNA: TGTGCCAACTCTAGGGACCGCAAAGAGACCCAGTACTTC. The gene calls are TRBV6-1 and TRBJ2-5; D may correspond to TRBD1 or TRBD2 (5 bases each). Trimming pared 10 bases from V and 3 bases from J, leaving 15 bases between. Per germline, CDR1 MNHNS and CDR2 SASEGT. This CDR3 spans 13 amino acids.

This chain uses TRBV29-1 with TRBJ2-1; TRBD2 agrees at 9 bases. Germline V CDR1 and CDR2: SQVTM, ANQGSEA. The V and J ends lost 4 bases and 5 bases, in that order; junction bases with no gene match: 9. The CDR3 is made up of 15 amino acids. Here the CDR3 reads CSVGSSGIQDNEQFF. Written as DNA, the CDR3 is TGCAGCGTTGGATCTAGCGGGATCCAAGACAATGAGCAGTTCTTC.

The chain has TRBV19 and TRBJ2-7; D tentatively fits TRBD1 or TRBD2 (5 bases each). The CDR3 is 14 residues long. Germline values: CDR1 LNHDA, CDR2 SQIVND (reference sequence). With 3 bases removed from V and 6 bases from J, the gap between germline ends came to 15 bases. For the CDR3, the DNA is TGTGCCAGTAGTATTGCGAGGCGAGGGGCCGAGCAGTACTTC. Its protein is CASSIARRGAEQYF. Together with reference TRBV19 and TRBJ2-7, the CDR3 gives the full variable domain: DGGITQSPKYLFRKEGQNVTLSCEQNLNHDAMYWYRQDPGQGLRLIYYSQIVNDFQKGDIAEGYSVSREKKESFPLTVTSAQKNPTAFYLCASSIARRGAEQYFGPGTRLTVT.

The V and J genes are TRBV13 and TRBJ1-1, with D tentatively TRBD1 (5 bases). Germline V gene sequence: CDR1 PRHDT, CDR2 FYEKMQ (reference sequence). The ends were cut back, 4 bases at V and 7 bases at J, with 13 bases in the middle. This CDR3 is built from 13 residues. As DNA, the CDR3 is TGTGCCAGCAGCTCTGACACCGGGGGTGAAGCTTTCTTT. Translation: CASSSDTGGEAFF.

The chain carries TRBV27 and TRBJ2-7; D remains ambiguous. With 0 bases removed from V and 2 bases from J, the gap between germline ends came to 14 bases. The CDR3 totals 16 residues. The germline V gene has CDR1 MNHEY and CDR2 SMNVEV (reference sequence). The CDR3 protein is CASSLSSSIGAYEQYF. Written as DNA, the CDR3 is TGTGCCAGCAGTTTATCGTCCTCCATAGGCGCCTACGAGCAGTACTTC.